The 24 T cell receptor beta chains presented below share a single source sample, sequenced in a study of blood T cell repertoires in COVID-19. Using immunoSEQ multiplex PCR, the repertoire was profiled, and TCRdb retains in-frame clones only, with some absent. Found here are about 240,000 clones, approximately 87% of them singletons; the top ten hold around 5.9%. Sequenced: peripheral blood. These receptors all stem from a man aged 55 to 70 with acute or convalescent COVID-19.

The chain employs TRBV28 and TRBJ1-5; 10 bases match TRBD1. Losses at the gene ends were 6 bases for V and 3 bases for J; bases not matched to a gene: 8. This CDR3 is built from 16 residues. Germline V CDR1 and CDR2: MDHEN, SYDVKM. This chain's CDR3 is CASSQPGQGDNQPQHF. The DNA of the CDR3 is TGTGCCAGCAGCCAACCTGGACAGGGGGACAATCAGCCCCAGCATTTT.

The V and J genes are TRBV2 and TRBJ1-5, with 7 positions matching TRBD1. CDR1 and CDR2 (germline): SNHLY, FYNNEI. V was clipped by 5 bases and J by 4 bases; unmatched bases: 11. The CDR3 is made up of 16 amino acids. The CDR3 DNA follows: TGTGCCAGCAGTTCGGGACAGCCCAGAGGGAATCAGCCCCAGCATTTT. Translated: CASSSGQPRGNQPQHF.

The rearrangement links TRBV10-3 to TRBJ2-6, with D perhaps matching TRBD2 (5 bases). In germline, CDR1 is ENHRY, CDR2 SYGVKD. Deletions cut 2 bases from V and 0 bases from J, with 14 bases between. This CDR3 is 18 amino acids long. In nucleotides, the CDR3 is TGTGCCATCAGTGAGGGGCCTCTGGGGAGCTCTGGGGCCAACGTCCTGACTTTC. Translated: CAISEGPLGSSGANVLTF.

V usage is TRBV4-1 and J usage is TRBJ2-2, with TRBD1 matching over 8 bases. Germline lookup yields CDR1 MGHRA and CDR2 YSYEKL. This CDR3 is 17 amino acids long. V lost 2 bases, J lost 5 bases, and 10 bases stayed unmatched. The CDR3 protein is CASSQRDRSRGTGELFF. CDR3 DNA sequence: TGCGCCAGCAGCCAACGGGACAGGTCTAGGGGGACCGGGGAGCTGTTTTTT.

DNA of the CDR3: TGTGCCAGCAGCAAGGACAGAGACACTGAAGCTTTCTTT. Its translation is CASSKDRDTEAFF. This chain links TRBV11-2 with TRBJ1-1; the D gene is possibly TRBD1 (6 bases). Germline V gene lookup returns CDR1 SGHAT and CDR2 FQNNGV. CDR3 size: 13 residues. The V gene lost 5 bases and the J gene lost 3 bases, with 10 bases spanning the gap.

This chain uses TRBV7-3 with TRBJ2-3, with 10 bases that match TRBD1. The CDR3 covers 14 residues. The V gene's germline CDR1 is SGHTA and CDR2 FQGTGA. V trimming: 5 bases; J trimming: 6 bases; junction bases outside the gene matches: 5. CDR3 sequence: CASSLDRGRDTQYF. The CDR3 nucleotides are TGTGCCAGCAGCCTTGACAGGGGGCGGGATACGCAGTATTTT. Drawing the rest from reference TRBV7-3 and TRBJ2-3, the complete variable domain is GAGVSQTPSNKVTEKGKYVELRCDPISGHTALYWYRQSLGQGPEFLIYFQGTGAADDSGLPNDRFFAVRPEGSVSTLKIQRTERGDSAVYLCASSLDRGRDTQYFGPGTRLTVL.

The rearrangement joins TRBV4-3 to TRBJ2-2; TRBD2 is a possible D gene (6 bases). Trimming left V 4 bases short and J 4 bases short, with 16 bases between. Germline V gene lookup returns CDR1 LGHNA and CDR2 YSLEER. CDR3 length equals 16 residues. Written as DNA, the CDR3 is TGCGCCAGCAGCCGCTTGGGCGGGACGGGCACCGGGGAGCTGTTTTTT. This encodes CASSRLGGTGTGELFF.

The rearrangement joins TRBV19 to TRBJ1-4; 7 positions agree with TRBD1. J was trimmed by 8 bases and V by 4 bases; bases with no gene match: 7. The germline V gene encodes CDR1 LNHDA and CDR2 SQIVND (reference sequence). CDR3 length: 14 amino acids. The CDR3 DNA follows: TGTGCCAGTAGTACTCCCGGGACAGTGGAAAAACTGTTTTTT. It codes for CASSTPGTVEKLFF. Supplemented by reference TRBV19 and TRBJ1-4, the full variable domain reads DGGITQSPKYLFRKEGQNVTLSCEQNLNHDAMYWYRQDPGQGLRLIYYSQIVNDFQKGDIAEGYSVSREKKESFPLTVTSAQKNPTAFYLCASSTPGTVEKLFFGSGTQLSVL.

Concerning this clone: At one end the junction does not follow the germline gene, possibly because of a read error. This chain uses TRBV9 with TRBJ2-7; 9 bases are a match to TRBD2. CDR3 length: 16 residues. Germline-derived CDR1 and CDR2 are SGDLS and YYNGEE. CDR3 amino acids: CASSVGASGVSSEQYF. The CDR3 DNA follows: TGTGCCAGCAGCGTAGGTGCTAGCGGGGTCTCCTCCGAGCAGTACTTC.

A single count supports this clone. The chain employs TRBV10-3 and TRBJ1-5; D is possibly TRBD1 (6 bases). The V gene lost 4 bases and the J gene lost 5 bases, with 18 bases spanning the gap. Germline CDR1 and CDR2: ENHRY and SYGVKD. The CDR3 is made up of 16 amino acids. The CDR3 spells CAISGGQGRGDQPQHF. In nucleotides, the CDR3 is TGTGCCATCAGTGGTGGGCAGGGGAGGGGTGATCAGCCCCAGCATTTT.

The CDR3 reads CASTLRGSDSGNTIYF. The CDR3 DNA reads as TGTGCCAGCACCCTTAGGGGGTCTGACTCTGGAAACACCATATATTTT. The chain uses TRBV2 and TRBJ1-3, with D possibly TRBD1 on 6 matching bases. The V gene lost 7 bases and the J gene lost 0 bases, with 16 bases spanning the gap. Germline values: CDR1 SNHLY, CDR2 FYNNEI. The CDR3 totals 16 residues.

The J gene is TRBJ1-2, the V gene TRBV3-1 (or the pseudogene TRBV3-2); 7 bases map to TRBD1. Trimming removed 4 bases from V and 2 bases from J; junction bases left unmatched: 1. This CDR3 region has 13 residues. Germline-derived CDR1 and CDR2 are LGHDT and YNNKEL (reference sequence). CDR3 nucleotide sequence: TGTGCCAGCAGCCTACAGGGGAACTATGGCTACACCTTC. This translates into CASSLQGNYGYTF.

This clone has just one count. For the CDR3, the DNA is TGTGCCAGCAGCTTGAAAAAGATACTAGCCAAAAACATTCAGTACTTC. Protein sequence: CASSLKKILAKNIQYF. The genes are TRBV5-8 and TRBJ2-4; no reliable D call. Germline-derived CDR1 and CDR2 are SGHTS and YDEGEE. The CDR3 has 16 amino acids. With 1 base removed from V and 0 bases from J, the gap between germline ends came to 11 bases.

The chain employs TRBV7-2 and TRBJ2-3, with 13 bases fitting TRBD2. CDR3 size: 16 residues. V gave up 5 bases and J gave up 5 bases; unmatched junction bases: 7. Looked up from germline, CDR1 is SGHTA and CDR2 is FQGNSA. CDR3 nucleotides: TGTGCCAGCAGCCTCCGACTAGCGGGAGGTAGAGATACGCAGTATTTT. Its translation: CASSLRLAGGRDTQYF.

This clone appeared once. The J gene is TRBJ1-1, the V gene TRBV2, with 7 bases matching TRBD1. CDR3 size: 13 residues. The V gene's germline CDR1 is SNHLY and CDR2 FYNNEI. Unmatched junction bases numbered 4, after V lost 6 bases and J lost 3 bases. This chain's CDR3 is CASRADRDTEAFF. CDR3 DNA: TGTGCCAGCAGAGCCGACAGGGACACTGAAGCTTTCTTT.

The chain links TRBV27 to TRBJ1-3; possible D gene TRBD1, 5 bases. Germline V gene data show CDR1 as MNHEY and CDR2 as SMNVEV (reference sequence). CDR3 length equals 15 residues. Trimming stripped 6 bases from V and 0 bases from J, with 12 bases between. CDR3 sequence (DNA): TGTGCCAGCAGCCCTCAGGGTATCTCTGGAAACACCATATATTTT. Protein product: CASSPQGISGNTIYF.

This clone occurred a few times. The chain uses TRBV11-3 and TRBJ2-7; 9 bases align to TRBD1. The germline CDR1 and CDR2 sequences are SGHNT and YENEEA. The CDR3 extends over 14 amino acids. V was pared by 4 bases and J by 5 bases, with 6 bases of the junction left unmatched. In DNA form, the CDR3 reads TGTGCCAGCAGCTCGGGACAGGGCAACCACGAGCAGTACTTC. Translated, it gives CASSSGQGNHEQYF.

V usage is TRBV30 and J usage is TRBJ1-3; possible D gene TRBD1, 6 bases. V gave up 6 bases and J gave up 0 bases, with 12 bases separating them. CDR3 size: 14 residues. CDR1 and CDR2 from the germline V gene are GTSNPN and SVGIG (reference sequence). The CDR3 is CACRDRYSGNTIYF. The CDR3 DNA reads TGTGCCTGTCGAGACAGGTACTCTGGAAACACCATATATTTT.

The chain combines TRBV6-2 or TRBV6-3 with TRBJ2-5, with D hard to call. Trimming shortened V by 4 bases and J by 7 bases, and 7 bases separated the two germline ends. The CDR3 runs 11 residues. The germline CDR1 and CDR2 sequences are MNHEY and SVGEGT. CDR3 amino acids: CASSSIWTQYF. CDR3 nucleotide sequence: TGTGCCAGCAGTTCTATATGGACCCAGTACTTC.

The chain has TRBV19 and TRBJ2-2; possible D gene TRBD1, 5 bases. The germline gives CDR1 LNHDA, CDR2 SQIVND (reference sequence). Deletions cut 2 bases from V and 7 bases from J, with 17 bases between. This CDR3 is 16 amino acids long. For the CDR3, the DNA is TGTGCCAGTAGTATATCAGTCCCAGGGTATAACGGGGAGCTGTTTTTT. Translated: CASSISVPGYNGELFF.

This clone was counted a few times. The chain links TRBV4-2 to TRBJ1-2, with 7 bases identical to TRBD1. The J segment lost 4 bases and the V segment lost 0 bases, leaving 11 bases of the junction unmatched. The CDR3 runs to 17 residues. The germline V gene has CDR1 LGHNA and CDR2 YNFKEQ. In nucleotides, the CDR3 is TGTGCCAGCAGCCAAGATCCGGCCGGGACAGAGGGCTATGGCTACACCTTC. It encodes CASSQDPAGTEGYGYTF.

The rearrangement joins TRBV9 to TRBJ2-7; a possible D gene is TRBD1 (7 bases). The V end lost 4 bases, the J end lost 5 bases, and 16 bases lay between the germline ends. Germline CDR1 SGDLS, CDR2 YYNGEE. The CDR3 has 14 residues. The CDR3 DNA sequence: TGTGCCAGCAGCCCAGGGGGGTCTGGGAACGAGCAGTACTTC. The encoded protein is CASSPGGSGNEQYF.

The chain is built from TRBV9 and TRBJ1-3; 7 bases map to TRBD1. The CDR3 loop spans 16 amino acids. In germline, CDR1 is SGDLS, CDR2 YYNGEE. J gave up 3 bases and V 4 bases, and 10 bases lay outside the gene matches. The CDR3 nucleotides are TGTGCCAGCAGCCCCTCCGCGGACAGGAATGGAAACACCATATATTTT. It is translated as CASSPSADRNGNTIYF.

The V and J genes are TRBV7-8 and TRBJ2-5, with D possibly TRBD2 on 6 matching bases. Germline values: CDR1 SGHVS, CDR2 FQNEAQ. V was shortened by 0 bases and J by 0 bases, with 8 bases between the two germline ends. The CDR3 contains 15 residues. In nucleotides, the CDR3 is TGTGCCAGCAGCTTAGCGGGAGGCAACCAAGAGACCCAGTACTTC. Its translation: CASSLAGGNQETQYF.